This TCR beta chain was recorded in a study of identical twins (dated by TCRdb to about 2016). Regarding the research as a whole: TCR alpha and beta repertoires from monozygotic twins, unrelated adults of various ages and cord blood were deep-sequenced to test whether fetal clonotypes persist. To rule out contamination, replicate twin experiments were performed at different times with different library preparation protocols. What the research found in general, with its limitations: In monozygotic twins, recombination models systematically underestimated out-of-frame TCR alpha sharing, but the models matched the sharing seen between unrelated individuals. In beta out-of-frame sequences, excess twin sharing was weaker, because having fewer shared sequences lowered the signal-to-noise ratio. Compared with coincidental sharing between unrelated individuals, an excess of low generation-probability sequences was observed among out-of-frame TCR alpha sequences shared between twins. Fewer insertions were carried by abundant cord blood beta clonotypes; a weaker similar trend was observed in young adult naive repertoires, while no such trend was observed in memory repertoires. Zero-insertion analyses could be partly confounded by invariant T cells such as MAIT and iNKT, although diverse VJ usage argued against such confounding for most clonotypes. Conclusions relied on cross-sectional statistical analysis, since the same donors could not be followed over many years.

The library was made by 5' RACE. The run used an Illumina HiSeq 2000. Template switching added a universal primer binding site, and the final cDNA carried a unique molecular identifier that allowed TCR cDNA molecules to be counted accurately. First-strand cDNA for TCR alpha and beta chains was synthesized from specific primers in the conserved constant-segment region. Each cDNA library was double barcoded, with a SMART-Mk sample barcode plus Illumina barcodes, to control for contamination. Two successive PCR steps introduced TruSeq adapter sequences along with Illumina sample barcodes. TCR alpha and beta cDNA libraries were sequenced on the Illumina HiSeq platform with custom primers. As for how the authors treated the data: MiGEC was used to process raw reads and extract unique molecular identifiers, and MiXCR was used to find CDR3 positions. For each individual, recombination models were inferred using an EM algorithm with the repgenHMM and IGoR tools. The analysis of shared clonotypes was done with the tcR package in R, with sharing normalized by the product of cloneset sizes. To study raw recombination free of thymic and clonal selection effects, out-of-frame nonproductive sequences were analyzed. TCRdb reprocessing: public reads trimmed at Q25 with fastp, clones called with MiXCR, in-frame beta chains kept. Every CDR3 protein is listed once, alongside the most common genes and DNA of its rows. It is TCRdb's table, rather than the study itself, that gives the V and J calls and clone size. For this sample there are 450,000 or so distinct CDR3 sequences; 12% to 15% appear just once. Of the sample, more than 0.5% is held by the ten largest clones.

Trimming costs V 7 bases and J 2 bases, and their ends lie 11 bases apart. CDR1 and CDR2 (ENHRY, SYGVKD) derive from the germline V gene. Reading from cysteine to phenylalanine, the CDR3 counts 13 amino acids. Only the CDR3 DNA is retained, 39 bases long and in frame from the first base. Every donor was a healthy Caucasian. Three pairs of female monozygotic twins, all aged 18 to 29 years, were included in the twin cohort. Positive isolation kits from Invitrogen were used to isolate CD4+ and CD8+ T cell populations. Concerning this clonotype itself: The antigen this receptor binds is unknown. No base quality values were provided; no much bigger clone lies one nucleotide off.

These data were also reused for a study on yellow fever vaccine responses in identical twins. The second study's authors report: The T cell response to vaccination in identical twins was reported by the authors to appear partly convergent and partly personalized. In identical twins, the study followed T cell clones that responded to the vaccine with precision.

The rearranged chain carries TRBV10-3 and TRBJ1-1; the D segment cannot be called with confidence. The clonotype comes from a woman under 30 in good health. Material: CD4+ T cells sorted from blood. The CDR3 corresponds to CAITRTENTEAFF. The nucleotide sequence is TGTGCCATCACCAGAACAGAAAACACTGAAGCTTTCTTT.